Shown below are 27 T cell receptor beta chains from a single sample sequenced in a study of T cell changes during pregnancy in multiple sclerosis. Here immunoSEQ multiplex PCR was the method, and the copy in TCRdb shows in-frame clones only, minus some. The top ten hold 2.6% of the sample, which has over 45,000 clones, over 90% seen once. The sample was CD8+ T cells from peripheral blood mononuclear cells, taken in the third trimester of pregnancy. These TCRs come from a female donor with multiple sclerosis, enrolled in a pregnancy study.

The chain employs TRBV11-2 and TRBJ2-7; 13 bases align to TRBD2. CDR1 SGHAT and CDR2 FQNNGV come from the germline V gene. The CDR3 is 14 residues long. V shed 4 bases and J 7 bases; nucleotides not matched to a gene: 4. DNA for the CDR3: TGTGCCAGCAGCTCGGGACTAGCGGGAAATGAGCAGTACTTC. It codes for CASSSGLAGNEQYF. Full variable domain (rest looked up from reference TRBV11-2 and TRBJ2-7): EAGVAQSPRYKIIEKRQSVAFWCNPISGHATLYWYQQILGQGPKLLIQFQNNGVVDDSQLPKDRFSAERLKGVDSTLKIQPAKLEDSAVYLCASSSGLAGNEQYFGPGTRLTVT.

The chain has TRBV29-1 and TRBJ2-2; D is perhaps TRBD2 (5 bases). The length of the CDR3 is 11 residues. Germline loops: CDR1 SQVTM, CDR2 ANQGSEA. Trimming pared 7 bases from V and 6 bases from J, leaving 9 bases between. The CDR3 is CSALGAGELFF. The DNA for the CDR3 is TGCAGCGCGCTCGGGGCCGGGGAGCTGTTTTTT.

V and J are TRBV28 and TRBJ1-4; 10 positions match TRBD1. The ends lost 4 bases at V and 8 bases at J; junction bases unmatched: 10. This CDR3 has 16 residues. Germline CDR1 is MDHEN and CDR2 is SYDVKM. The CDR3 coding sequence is TGTGCCAGCAGTTCCCTCGGGACAGGGGTTTCGGAAAAACTGTTTTTT. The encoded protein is CASSSLGTGVSEKLFF.

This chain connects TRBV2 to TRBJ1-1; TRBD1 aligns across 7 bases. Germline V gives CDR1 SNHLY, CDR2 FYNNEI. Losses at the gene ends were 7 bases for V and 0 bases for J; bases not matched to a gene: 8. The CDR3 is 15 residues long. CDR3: CASTGTAFMNTEAFF. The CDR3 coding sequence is TGTGCCAGCACCGGGACAGCCTTTATGAACACTGAAGCTTTCTTT.

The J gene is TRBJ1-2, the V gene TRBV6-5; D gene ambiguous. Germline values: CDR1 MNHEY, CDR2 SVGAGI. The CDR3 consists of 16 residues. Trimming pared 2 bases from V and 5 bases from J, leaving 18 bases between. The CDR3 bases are TGTGCCAGCAGTTACGGTCGGAGCAGTGCGGGGTATGGCTACACCTTC. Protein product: CASSYGRSSAGYGYTF.

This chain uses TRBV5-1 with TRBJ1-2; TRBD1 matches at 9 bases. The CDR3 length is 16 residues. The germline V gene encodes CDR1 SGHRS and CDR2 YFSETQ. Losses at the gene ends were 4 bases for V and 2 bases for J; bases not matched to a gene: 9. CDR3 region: CASSPFAGTGNYGYTF. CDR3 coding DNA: TGCGCCAGCAGCCCTTTCGCCGGGACAGGGAACTATGGCTACACCTTC.

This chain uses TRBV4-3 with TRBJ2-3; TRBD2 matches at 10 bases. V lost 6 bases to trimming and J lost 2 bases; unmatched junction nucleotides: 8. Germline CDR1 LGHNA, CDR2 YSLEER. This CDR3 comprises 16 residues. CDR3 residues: CASSQSLAGVTDTQYF. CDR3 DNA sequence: TGCGCCAGCAGTCAGTCTCTAGCGGGGGTCACAGATACGCAGTATTTT.

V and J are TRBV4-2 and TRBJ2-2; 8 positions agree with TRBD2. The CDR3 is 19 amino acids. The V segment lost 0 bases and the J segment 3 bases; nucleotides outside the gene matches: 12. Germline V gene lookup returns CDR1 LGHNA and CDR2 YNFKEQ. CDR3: CASSQDPVGLAGDTGELFF. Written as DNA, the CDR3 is TGTGCCAGCAGCCAAGATCCCGTAGGGCTAGCGGGCGACACCGGGGAGCTGTTTTTT.

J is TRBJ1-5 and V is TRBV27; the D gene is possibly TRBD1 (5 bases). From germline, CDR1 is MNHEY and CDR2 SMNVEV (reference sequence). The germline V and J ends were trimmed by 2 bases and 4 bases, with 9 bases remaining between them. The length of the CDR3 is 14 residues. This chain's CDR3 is CASSLKGTNQPQHF. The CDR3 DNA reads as TGTGCCAGCAGTTTAAAGGGGACTAATCAGCCCCAGCATTTT.

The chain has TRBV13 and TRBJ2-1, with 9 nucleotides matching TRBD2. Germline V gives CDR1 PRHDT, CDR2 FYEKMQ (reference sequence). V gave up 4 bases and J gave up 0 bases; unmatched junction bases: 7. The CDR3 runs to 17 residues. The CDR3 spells CASSSGLAGSSYNEQFF. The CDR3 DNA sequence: TGTGCCAGCAGCTCCGGGCTAGCGGGGAGCTCCTACAATGAGCAGTTCTTC.

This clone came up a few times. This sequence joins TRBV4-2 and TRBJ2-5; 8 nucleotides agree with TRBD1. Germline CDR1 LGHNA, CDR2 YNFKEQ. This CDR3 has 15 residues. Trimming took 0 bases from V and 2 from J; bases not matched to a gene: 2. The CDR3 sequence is CASSQERQGQETQYF. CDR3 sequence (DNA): TGTGCCAGCAGCCAAGAAAGACAGGGGCAAGAGACCCAGTACTTC.

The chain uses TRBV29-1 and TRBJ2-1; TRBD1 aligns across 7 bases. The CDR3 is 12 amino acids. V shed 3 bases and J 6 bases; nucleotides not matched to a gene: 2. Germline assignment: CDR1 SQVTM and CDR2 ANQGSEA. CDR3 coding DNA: TGCAGCGTTGAGCCAGGGGGCAATGAGCAGTTCTTC. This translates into CSVEPGGNEQFF.

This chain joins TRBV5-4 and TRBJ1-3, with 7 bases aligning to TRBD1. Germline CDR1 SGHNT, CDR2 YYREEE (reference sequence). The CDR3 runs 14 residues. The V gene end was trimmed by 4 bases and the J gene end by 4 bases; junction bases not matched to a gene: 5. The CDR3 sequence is CASSGDRVGNTIYF. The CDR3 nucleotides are TGTGCCAGCAGCGGCGACAGGGTGGGAAACACCATATATTTT.

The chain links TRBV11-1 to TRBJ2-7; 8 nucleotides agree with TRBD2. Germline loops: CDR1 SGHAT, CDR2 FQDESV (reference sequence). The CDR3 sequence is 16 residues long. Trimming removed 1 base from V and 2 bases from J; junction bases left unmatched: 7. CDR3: CASSLVAAGGTYEQYF. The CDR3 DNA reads TGTGCCAGCAGCTTAGTCGCGGCGGGAGGAACCTACGAGCAGTACTTC.

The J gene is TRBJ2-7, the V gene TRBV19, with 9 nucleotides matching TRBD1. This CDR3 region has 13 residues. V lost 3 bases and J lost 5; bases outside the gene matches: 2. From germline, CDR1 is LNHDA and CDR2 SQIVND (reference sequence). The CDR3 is CASSIGTGNEQYF. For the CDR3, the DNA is TGTGCCAGTAGTATTGGGACAGGGAACGAGCAGTACTTC.

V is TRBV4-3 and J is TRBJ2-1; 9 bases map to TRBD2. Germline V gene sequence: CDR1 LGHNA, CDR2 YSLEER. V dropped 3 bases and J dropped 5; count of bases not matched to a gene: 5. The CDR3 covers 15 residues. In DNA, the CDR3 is TGCGCCAGCAGCCACGGGACTAGCCCCGACAATGAGCAGTTCTTC. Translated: CASSHGTSPDNEQFF.

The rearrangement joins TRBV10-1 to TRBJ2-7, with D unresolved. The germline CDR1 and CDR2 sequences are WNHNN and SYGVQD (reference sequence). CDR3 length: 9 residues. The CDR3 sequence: CSLSYEQYF. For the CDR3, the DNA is TGCTCCCTTTCCTACGAGCAGTACTTC.

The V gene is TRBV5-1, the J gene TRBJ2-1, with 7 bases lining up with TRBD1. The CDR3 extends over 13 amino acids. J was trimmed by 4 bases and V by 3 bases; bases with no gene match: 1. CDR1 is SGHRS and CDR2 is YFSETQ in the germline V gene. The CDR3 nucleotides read TGCGCCAGCAGCTCGGGACAGTACAATGAGCAGTTCTTC. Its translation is CASSSGQYNEQFF. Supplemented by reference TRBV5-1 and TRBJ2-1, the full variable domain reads KAGVTQTPRYLIKTRGQQVTLSCSPISGHRSVSWYQQTPGQGLQFLFEYFSETQRNKGNFPGRFSGRQFSNSRSEMNVSTLELGDSALYLCASSSGQYNEQFFGPGTRLTVL.

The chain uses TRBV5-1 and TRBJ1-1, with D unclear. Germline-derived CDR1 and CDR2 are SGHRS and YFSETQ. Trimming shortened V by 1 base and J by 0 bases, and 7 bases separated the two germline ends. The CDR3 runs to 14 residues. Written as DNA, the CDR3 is TGCGCCAGCAGCTTGAGCTTACTGAACACTGAAGCTTTCTTT. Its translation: CASSLSLLNTEAFF.

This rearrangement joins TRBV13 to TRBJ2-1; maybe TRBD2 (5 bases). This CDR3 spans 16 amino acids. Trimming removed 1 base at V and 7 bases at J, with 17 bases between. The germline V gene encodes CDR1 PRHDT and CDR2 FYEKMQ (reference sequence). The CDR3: CASSLEITGSENEQFF. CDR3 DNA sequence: TGTGCCAGCAGCTTAGAGATTACCGGTAGCGAGAATGAGCAGTTCTTC. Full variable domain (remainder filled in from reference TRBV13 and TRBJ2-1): AAGVIQSPRHLIKEKRETATLKCYPIPRHDTVYWYQQGPGQDPQFLISFYEKMQSDKGSIPDRFSAQQFSDYHSELNMSSLELGDSALYFCASSLEITGSENEQFFGPGTRLTVL.

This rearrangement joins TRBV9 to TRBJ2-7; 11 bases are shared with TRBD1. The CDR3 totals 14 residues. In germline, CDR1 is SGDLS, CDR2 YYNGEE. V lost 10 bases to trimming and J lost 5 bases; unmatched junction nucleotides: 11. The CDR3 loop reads CAGPPGQGGNEQYF. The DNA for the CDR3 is TGTGCCGGTCCTCCGGGACAGGGGGGAAACGAGCAGTACTTC.

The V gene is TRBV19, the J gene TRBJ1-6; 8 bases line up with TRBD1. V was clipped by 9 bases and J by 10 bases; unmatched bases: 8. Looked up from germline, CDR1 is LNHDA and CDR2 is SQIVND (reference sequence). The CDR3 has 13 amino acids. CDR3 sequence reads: CASDRGDGSPLHF. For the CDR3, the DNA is TGTGCCAGCGACAGGGGAGACGGATCACCCCTCCACTTT. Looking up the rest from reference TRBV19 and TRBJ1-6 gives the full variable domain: DGGITQSPKYLFRKEGQNVTLSCEQNLNHDAMYWYRQDPGQGLRLIYYSQIVNDFQKGDIAEGYSVSREKKESFPLTVTSAQKNPTAFYLCASDRGDGSPLHFGNGTRLTVT.

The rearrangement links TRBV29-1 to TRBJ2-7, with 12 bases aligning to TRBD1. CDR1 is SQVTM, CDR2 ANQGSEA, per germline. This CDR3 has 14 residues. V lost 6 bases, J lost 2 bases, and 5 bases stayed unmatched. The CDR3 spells CSVDGTGGTYEQYF. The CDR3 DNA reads TGCAGCGTGGATGGGACAGGGGGCACCTACGAGCAGTACTTC.

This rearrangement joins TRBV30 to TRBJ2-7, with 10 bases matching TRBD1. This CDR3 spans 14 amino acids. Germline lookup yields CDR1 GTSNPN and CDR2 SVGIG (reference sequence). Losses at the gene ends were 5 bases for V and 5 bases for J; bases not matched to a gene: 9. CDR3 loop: CAWDPGTGAHEQYF. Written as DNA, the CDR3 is TGTGCCTGGGACCCGGGGACAGGGGCCCACGAGCAGTACTTC.

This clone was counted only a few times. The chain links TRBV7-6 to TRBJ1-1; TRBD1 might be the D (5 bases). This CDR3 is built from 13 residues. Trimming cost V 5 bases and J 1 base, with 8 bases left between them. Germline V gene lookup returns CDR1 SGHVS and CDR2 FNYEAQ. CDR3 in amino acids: CASSGARNTEAFF. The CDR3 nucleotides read TGTGCCAGCAGCGGGGCGAGGAACACTGAAGCTTTCTTT.

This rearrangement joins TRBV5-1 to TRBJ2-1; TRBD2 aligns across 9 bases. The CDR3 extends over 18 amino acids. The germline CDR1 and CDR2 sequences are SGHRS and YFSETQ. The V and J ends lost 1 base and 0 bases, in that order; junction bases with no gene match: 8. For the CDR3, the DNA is TGCGCCAGCAGCTTGCGTCCCAGGACTAGCGCCTCCTACAATGAGCAGTTCTTC. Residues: CASSLRPRTSASYNEQFF. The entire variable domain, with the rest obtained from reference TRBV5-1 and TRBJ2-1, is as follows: KAGVTQTPRYLIKTRGQQVTLSCSPISGHRSVSWYQQTPGQGLQFLFEYFSETQRNKGNFPGRFSGRQFSNSRSEMNVSTLELGDSALYLCASSLRPRTSASYNEQFFGPGTRLTVL.

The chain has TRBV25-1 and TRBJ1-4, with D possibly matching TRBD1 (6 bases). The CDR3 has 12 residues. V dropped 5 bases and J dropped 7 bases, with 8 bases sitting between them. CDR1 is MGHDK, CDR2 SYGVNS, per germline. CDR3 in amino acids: CASSIGGEKLFF. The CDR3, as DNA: TGTGCCAGCAGTATAGGGGGTGAAAAACTGTTTTTT.